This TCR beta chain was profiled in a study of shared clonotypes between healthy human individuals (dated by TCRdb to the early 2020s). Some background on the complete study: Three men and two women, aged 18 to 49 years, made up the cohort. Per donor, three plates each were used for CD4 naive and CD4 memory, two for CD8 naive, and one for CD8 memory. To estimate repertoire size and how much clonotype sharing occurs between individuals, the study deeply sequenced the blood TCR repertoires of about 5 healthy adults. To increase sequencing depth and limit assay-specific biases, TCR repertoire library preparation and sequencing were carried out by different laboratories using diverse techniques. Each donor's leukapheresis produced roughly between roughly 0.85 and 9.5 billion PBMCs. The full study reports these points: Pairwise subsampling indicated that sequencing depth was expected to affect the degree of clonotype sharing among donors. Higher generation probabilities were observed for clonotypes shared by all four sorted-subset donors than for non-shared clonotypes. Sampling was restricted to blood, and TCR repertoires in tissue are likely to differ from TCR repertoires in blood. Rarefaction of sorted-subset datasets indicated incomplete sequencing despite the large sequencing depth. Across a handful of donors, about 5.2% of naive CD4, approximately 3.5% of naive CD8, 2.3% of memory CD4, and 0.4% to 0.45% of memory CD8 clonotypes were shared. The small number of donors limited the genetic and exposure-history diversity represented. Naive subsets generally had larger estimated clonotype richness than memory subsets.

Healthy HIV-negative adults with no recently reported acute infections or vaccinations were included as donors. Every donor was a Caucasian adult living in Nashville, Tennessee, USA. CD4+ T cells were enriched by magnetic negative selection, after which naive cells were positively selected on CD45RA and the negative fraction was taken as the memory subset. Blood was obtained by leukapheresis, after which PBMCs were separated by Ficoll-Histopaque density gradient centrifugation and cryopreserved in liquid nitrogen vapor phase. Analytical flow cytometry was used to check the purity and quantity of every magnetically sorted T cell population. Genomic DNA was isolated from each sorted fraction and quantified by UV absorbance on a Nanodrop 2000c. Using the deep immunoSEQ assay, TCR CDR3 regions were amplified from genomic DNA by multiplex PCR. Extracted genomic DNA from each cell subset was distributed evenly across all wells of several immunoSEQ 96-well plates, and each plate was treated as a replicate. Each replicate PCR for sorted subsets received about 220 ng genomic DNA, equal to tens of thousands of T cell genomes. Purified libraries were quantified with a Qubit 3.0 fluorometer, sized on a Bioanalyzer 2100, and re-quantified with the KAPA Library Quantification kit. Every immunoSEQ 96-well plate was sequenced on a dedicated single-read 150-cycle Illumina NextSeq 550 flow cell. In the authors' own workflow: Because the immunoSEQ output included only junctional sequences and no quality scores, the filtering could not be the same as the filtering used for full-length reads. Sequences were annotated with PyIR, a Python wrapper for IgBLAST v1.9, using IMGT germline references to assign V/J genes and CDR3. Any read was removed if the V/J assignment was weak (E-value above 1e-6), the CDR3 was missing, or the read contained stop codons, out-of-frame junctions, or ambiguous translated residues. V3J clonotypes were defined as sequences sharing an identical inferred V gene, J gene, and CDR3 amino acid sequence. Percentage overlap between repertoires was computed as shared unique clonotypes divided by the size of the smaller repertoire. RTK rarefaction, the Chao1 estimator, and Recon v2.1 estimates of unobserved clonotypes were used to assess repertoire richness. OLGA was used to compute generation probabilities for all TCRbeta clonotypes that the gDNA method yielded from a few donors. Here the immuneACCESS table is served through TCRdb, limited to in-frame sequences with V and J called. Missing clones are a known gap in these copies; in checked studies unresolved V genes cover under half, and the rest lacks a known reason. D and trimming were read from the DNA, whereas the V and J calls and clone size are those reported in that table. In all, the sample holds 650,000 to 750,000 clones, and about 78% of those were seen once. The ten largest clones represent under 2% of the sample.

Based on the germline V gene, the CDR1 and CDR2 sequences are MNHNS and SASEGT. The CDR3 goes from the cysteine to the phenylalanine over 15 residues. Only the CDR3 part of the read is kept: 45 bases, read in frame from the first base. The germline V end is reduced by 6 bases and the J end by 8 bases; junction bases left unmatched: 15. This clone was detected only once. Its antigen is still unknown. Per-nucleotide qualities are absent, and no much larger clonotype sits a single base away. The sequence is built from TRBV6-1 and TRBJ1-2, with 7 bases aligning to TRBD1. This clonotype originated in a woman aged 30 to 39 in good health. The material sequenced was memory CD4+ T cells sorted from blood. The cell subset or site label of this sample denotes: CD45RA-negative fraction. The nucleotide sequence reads TGTGCCAGCAGGAGAGGGGACAGCCCCGTGAACGGCTACACCTTC. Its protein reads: CASRRGDSPVNGYTF.